These T cell receptor beta chains were read from a single sample in a study of siplizumab effects on memory and regulatory T cells. Sequenced by immunoSEQ multiplex PCR; TCRdb stores in-frame clones only, minus some. The sample has approximately 84,000 clones, just under 95% seen once. The sample was CD8+ T cells sorted from blood. Every receptor here comes from a human donor in good health. Both conserved end residues are part of each CDR3. A D gene is named only where the DNA matches it firmly.

TRBV27	TRBJ1-5	NA	CASSFQGYSNQPQHF	TGTGCCAGCAGTTTTCAAGGTTATAGCAATCAGCCCCAGCATTTT
TRBV5-1	TRBJ1-1	NA	CASSLAGQFRTEAFF	TGCGCCAGCAGCTTGGCCGGACAGTTTCGAACTGAAGCTTTCTTT
TRBV13	TRBJ2-1	TRBD2	CASSLGQLAGNYNEQFF	TGTGCCAGCAGCTTAGGCCAACTAGCGGGAAACTACAATGAGCAGTTCTTC
TRBV7-9	TRBJ2-1	TRBD1	CASRHTGDRNEQFF	TGTGCCAGCAGACACACAGGGGACCGTAATGAGCAGTTCTTC
TRBV13	TRBJ2-3	NA	CASSLVVGLPTDTQYF	TGTGCCAGCAGCTTAGTTGTAGGACTACCGACAGATACGCAGTATTTT
TRBV7-9	TRBJ2-7	TRBD1	CASSPRTGHYEQYF	TGTGCCAGCAGCCCCCGGACAGGGCATTACGAGCAGTACTTC
TRBV4-2	TRBJ2-3	TRBD2	CASSPGLAGTDTQYF	TGTGCCAGCAGCCCGGGACTAGCGGGTACAGATACGCAGTATTTT
TRBV19	TRBJ1-5	NA	CASSISSGGYSNQPQHF	TGTGCCAGTAGTATCTCCTCGGGGGGCTATAGCAATCAGCCCCAGCATTTT
TRBV28	TRBJ2-4	NA	CASTGGGWGLLAKNIQYF	TGTGCCAGCACCGGCGGGGGCTGGGGCTTACTAGCCAAAAACATTCAGTACTTC
TRBV10-1	TRBJ2-2	TRBD2	CASSEGSGSGTGELFF	TGCGCCAGCAGTGAGGGGAGCGGGAGTGGGACCGGGGAGCTGTTTTTT
TRBV5-1	TRBJ2-7	TRBD2	CASSRGWSSGDYEQYF	TGCGCCAGCTCCAGGGGTTGGTCTAGCGGGGACTACGAGCAGTACTTC
TRBV7-9	TRBJ1-1	NA	CASSQGGGTEAFF	TGTGCCAGCAGCCAAGGGGGAGGGACTGAAGCTTTCTTT
TRBV7-9	TRBJ1-5	NA	CASSKDGSNQPQHF	TGTGCCAGCAGCAAGGACGGGTCCAATCAGCCCCAGCATTTT
TRBV5-1	TRBJ2-5	NA	CASSLEDWETQYF	TGCGCCAGCAGCTTGGAAGACTGGGAGACCCAGTACTTC